These 13 T cell receptor beta chains were all obtained from the same sample, sequenced in a study of shared clonotypes between healthy human individuals. Profiled with immunoSEQ multiplex PCR; TCRdb holds only in-frame clones, not every one. The sample shows 980,000 or so clones, approximately 80% of them seen only once. The sequenced material came from memory CD4+ T cells sorted from blood. Specified subset: CD45RA-negative fraction. The receptors were sampled from a man aged 18 to 29 in good health.

Points on this clone: With a much larger clone just one base away, this may be a read error. The chain combines TRBV9 with TRBJ1-3, with D uncertain. Germline CDR1 reads SGDLS; CDR2 reads YYNGEE. Between the trimmed V and J ends, which lost 0 bases and 4 bases, there was a span of 2 bases. CDR3 length: 12 amino acids. The CDR3 DNA reads as TGTGCCAGCAGCGTAGGGGGAAACACCATATATTTT. Encoded protein: CASSVGGNTIYF. Based on the CDR3 plus reference TRBV9 and TRBJ1-3, the full variable domain is DSGVTQTPKHLITATGQRVTLRCSPRSGDLSVYWYQQSLDQGLQFLIQYYNGEERAKGNILERFSAQQFPDLHSELNLSSLELGDSALYFCASSVGGNTIYFGEGSWLTVV.

The chain combines TRBV5-1 with TRBJ1-2, with a tentative D call TRBD1 (6 bases). V lost 4 bases and J lost 7, with 14 bases in between. The CDR3 extends over 13 amino acids. From germline, CDR1 is SGHRS and CDR2 YFSETQ. CDR3 loop: CASSRTEEGGYTF. CDR3 in DNA: TGCGCCAGCAGCCGGACAGAAGAGGGTGGCTACACCTTC.

This clone counts as medium-sized. The sample has other DNA sequences that encode this CDR3 too. V usage is TRBV4-1 and J usage is TRBJ2-3, with D possibly TRBD2 on 5 matching bases. The germline V gene encodes CDR1 MGHRA and CDR2 YSYEKL. With 5 bases removed from V and 2 bases from J, the gap between germline ends came to 14 bases. The CDR3 consists of 15 residues. The CDR3 sequence: CASSSGLISTDTQYF. CDR3 nucleotide sequence: TGCGCCAGCAGCTCCGGACTGATATCCACAGATACGCAGTATTTT.

This sequence joins TRBV18 and TRBJ2-3; D tentatively reads TRBD1 or TRBD2 (6 bases each). Germline CDR1 and CDR2: KGHSH and LQKENI. This CDR3 spans 12 amino acids. V was clipped by 3 bases and J by 10 bases, with 11 bases between them. CDR3 coding DNA: TGTGCCAGCTCACCTCTCGGGGGCCCGCAGTATTTT. Translated, it gives CASSPLGGPQYF. Full variable domain (outside the CDR3, taken from reference TRBV18 and TRBJ2-3): NAGVMQNPRHLVRRRGQEARLRCSPMKGHSHVYWYRQLPEEGLKFMVYLQKENIIDESGMPKERFSAEFPKEGPSILRIQQVVRGDSAAYFCASSPLGGPQYFGPGTRLTVL.

This clone was detected a few times. The chain joins TRBV15 to TRBJ1-5; D not resolved. The CDR3 covers 15 residues. Germline values: CDR1 LNHNV, CDR2 YYDKDF (reference sequence). The V end lost 2 bases, the J end lost 0 bases, and 8 bases lay between the germline ends. The CDR3 protein is CATSRTDGSNQPQHF. The CDR3 nucleotides read TGTGCCACCAGCAGAACGGACGGTAGCAATCAGCCCCAGCATTTT.

This clone appeared once. The rearrangement links TRBV2 to TRBJ2-1; no clear D gene. This CDR3 contains 17 residues. In germline, CDR1 is SNHLY, CDR2 FYNNEI. V was shortened by 5 bases and J by 1 base, with 18 bases between the two germline ends. The CDR3 region is CASSPSSKIGSYNEQFF. For the CDR3, the DNA is TGTGCCAGCAGTCCTTCGAGCAAGATAGGGTCCTACAATGAGCAGTTCTTC.

For this clone: Other DNA sequences of this sample code for an identical CDR3. The rearrangement uses TRBV27 and TRBJ1-2, with D perhaps matching TRBD1 (5 bases). Per the germline V gene, CDR1 is MNHEY and CDR2 is SMNVEV (reference sequence). V was clipped by 2 bases and J by 4 bases, with 8 bases between them. There are 13 residues in the CDR3. CDR3 sequence (DNA): TGTGCCAGCAGTTTAACCGGGGGCTATGGCTACACCTTC. Amino acids: CASSLTGGYGYTF.

This clone was observed a few times. Sequence at one end of the junction differs from germline and may be a read error. This chain uses TRBV15 with TRBJ2-7; D unclear. This CDR3 contains 13 residues. From germline, CDR1 is LNHNV and CDR2 YYDKDF (reference sequence). CDR3 DNA sequence: TGTGCCACCAGCGCGGCGGAAGGGCTTGCCGGTTTCTTC. Its protein is CATSAAEGLAGFF.

Only one count was recorded for this clone. The CDR3 region has the DNA TGTGCCAGTAGTCCCCGGAACAGCCCTAACTATGGCTACACCTTC. Translated, it gives CASSPRNSPNYGYTF. This chain joins TRBV19 and TRBJ1-2; the D is unclear. The V and J ends lost 5 bases and 0 bases respectively, with 13 bases between them. Germline CDR1 is LNHDA and CDR2 is SQIVND (reference sequence). There are 15 residues in the CDR3.

This clone was picked up a small number of times. V usage is TRBV2 and J usage is TRBJ1-6; D is undetermined. Between the trimmed V and J ends, which lost 7 bases and 5 bases, there was a span of 6 bases. Germline CDR1 SNHLY, CDR2 FYNNEI. This CDR3 has 12 amino acids. CDR3 protein: CASTGNNSPLHF. The CDR3 bases are TGTGCCAGCACAGGAAATAATTCACCCCTCCACTTT.

V and J are TRBV5-1 and TRBJ1-2; 11 nucleotides agree with TRBD1. The V and J ends lost 0 bases and 8 bases, in that order; junction bases with no gene match: 3. Germline CDR1 and CDR2: SGHRS and YFSETQ. This CDR3 is built from 14 residues. CDR3 sequence: CASSLADRGQGYTF. CDR3 DNA: TGCGCCAGCAGCTTGGCGGACAGGGGGCAAGGCTACACCTTC.

Regarding this clone: Other DNA sequences within the sample encode an identical CDR3. The chain is built from TRBV11-3 and TRBJ2-3; D not certain. Germline V lookup: CDR1 SGHNT, CDR2 YENEEA. With 1 base removed from V and 0 bases from J, the gap between germline ends came to 8 bases. The length of the CDR3 is 15 residues. CDR3 DNA sequence: TGTGCCAGCAGCTTAGGTGGCCGAAGCACAGATACGCAGTATTTT. Translated, it gives CASSLGGRSTDTQYF.

The table lists this clone with many counts. The chain has TRBV15 and TRBJ2-5; 7 bases map to TRBD1. CDR1 and CDR2 from the germline V gene are LNHNV and YYDKDF (reference sequence). CDR3 length: 16 residues. V shed 3 bases, J shed 3 bases, and the junction held 10 bases outside the gene matches. CDR3 region: CATSRKPSGTEETQYF. CDR3 bases: TGTGCCACCAGCAGGAAGCCCTCCGGGACAGAAGAGACCCAGTACTTC.